This T cell receptor (beta chain) was recovered during a study of blood T cell repertoires in COVID-19. Across the whole study: COVID-19 samples, acute and convalescent, were from the United States, Italy and Spain. PBMCs, B-cell-depleted T cells, or T cells provided the cDNA or gDNA that made up the material.

The CDR3 covers 12 residues. Germline-derived CDR1 and CDR2 are SQVTM and ANQGSEA. V lost 4 bases and J lost 6, with 13 bases in between. As originally analysed: It was from reference gene primer amplification that nucleated cell counts were estimated. The repertoire was sequenced with immunoSEQ multiplex PCR; TCRdb's copy has only in-frame clones and lacks some. V, J and clone size derive from that table, while D and trimming were established from the DNA sequence. Among roughly 200,000 clones, about 76% were seen once, and the ten largest hold approximately 9%. This clone was seen a handful of times.

The sample comprised peripheral blood. The rearrangement joins TRBV29-1 to TRBJ2-7; D unresolved. The sequence came from a woman between 50 and 59 years old with active or convalescent COVID-19. The CDR3 nucleotides are TGCAGCGTTGGAGCCCAGGTGGGCGAGCAGTACTTC. Its translation: CSVGAQVGEQYF.